A single count supports the clone carrying this T cell receptor beta chain. Its target is not known. The data belong to a study of Ad26.COV2.S vaccination and SARS-CoV-2 variants. Background on the study: By the intramuscular route, Ad26.COV2.S was given once, or twice 56 days apart.

With 6 bases clipped from V and 6 bases from J, the junction kept 7 bases outside the gene matches. The germline gives CDR1 MDHEN, CDR2 SYDVKM. The CDR3 length is 15 residues. Study-wide points: Vaccinees reportedly had broad spike-specific CD8+ and CD4+ T cell responses. There was a possibility that the TCR breadth and depth analyses underestimated total T cell responses. Non-spike TCR breadth showed similarity between vaccine and placebo recipients.

Using immunoSEQ multiplex PCR, the repertoire was profiled, and TCRdb retains in-frame clones only, with some absent. The table includes around 400,000 clones, about 91% detected once. Treatment denoted: 15 to 20 received Ad26.COV2.S at low or high dose, single or two shots; five or six received placebo; per-sample allocation not given. Following the first vaccine or placebo injection, samples were taken on day 63. This chain uses TRBV28 with TRBJ2-1, with TRBD2 matching 11 bases. The origin of this receptor is a person aged 18 to 59 who received the Ad26.COV2.S COVID-19 vaccine or a placebo. The sample here was peripheral blood, taken in a trial of Ad26.COV2.S vaccine versus placebo. This chain's CDR3 is CASRSGLAVINEQFF. For the CDR3, the DNA is TGTGCCAGCAGGTCGGGACTAGCGGTAATCAATGAGCAGTTCTTC.